The 10 T cell receptor beta chains reported below all come from one sample, sequenced in a study of blood T cell repertoires in COVID-19. Measured with immunoSEQ multiplex PCR; TCRdb has only the in-frame clones, and not every one. The profile covers approximately 46,000 clones, with approximately 88% appearing a single time and roughly 3.9% taken by the ten largest. Sequences were obtained from peripheral blood. Every receptor here comes from a human donor in a cohort sampled during active COVID-19.

CDR3 residues: CASSESSDGGRSGGYTF. DNA for the CDR3: TGTGCCAGCAGCGAATCCTCTGACGGGGGGAGATCTGGTGGCTACACCTTC. The J gene is TRBJ1-2, the V gene TRBV7-3; perhaps TRBD1 as D (5 bases). There are 17 residues in the CDR3. V was pared by 5 bases and J by 7 bases, with 26 bases between. Germline V gene data show CDR1 as SGHTA and CDR2 as FQGTGA.

The J gene is TRBJ2-3, the V gene TRBV18; 10 bases are a match to TRBD2. The V gene end was trimmed by 2 bases and the J gene end by 3 bases; junction bases not matched to a gene: 14. There are 19 residues in the CDR3. Germline assignment: CDR1 KGHSH and CDR2 LQKENI. This chain's CDR3 is CASSPVGLLAGMSTDTQYF. DNA for the CDR3: TGTGCCAGCTCACCAGTTGGTTTACTAGCGGGGATGAGTACAGATACGCAGTATTTT.

V gene TRBV3-1 (or the pseudogene TRBV3-2) combines with J gene TRBJ2-2; 11 bases are shared with TRBD1. Germline CDR1 LGHDT, CDR2 YNNKEL (reference sequence). J lost 1 base, V lost 1 base, and 5 bases had no gene match. This CDR3 is built from 18 residues. CDR3 sequence: CASSQAWGQGVNTGELFF. CDR3 nucleotides: TGTGCCAGCAGCCAAGCTTGGGGACAGGGGGTGAACACCGGGGAGCTGTTTTTT.

This clone came up once. This chain uses TRBV5-1 with TRBJ1-1, with D possibly matching TRBD1 (6 bases). Trimming left V 1 base short and J 3 bases short, with 10 bases between. Germline V gene lookup returns CDR1 SGHRS and CDR2 YFSETQ. The CDR3 is made up of 14 amino acids. The CDR3 sequence is CASSLTDSYTEAFF. The CDR3 region has the DNA TGCGCCAGCAGCTTGACGGACAGCTACACTGAAGCTTTCTTT.

This clone came up once. This chain connects TRBV5-8 to TRBJ1-1; unclear D gene. V dropped 0 bases and J dropped 0 bases, with 12 bases sitting between them. The germline CDR1 and CDR2 sequences are SGHTS and YDEGEE. The CDR3 spans 16 residues. The CDR3 spells CASSLARVNLNTEAFF. CDR3 coding DNA: TGTGCCAGCAGCTTGGCGAGGGTCAACTTGAACACTGAAGCTTTCTTT.

V and J are TRBV11-1 and TRBJ2-2; a possible D gene is TRBD2 (6 bases). The CDR3 consists of 14 residues. V lost 1 base and J 6 bases, leaving 9 bases between the germline ends. Germline-derived CDR1 and CDR2 are SGHAT and FQDESV (reference sequence). This CDR3 reads CASSLEGTPGELFF. The CDR3 DNA reads as TGTGCCAGCAGCTTAGAAGGGACTCCCGGGGAGCTGTTTTTT.

The V and J genes are TRBV18 and TRBJ1-4, with a possible D match to TRBD1 (5 bases). The CDR3 contains 15 residues. Germline CDR1 KGHSH, CDR2 LQKENI. Trimming removed 0 bases from V and 8 bases from J, with 13 bases in between. In DNA, the CDR3 is TGTGCCAGCTCACCACCGCGGGGCGGTGAGGAAAAACTGTTTTTT. Protein: CASSPPRGGEEKLFF.

The chain links TRBV3-1 (or the pseudogene TRBV3-2) to TRBJ2-3; TRBD1 is a possible D gene (6 bases). V was pared by 0 bases and J by 2 bases, with 15 bases between. CDR1 LGHDT and CDR2 YNNKEL come from the germline V gene (reference sequence). The CDR3 spans 17 residues. Here the CDR3 DNA reads TGTGCCAGCAGCCAAGAGTTGAGGGACATCCCCACAGATACGCAGTATTTT. Protein sequence: CASSQELRDIPTDTQYF.

Regarding this clone: This same CDR3 is encoded by further DNA sequences in the sample. This chain uses TRBV5-1 with TRBJ1-1; perhaps TRBD1 as D (5 bases). V lost 3 bases, J lost 3 bases, and 9 bases lay in between. Per the germline V gene, CDR1 is SGHRS and CDR2 is YFSETQ. This CDR3 region has 13 residues. The chain's CDR3 is CASSWGGDTEAFF. The CDR3 nucleotides read TGCGCCAGCAGCTGGGGGGGAGACACTGAAGCTTTCTTT.

This chain links TRBV11-2 with TRBJ2-1; 9 bases match TRBD2. Germline CDR1 and CDR2: SGHAT and FQNNGV. V shed 0 bases, J shed 0 bases, and the junction held 9 bases outside the gene matches. The length of the CDR3 is 19 residues. The CDR3 DNA follows: TGTGCCAGCAGCTTAGATCGAGCGGGAGGTCTCCTCTCCTACAATGAGCAGTTCTTC. It yields the protein CASSLDRAGGLLSYNEQFF.